This T cell receptor (beta chain) was sequenced during a study of T cells in Graves' hyperthyroidism and ophthalmopathy. Germline assignment: CDR1 SGHNT and CDR2 YENEEA. The germline V and J ends were trimmed by 5 bases and 6 bases, with 38 bases remaining between them. The CDR3 is 22 amino acids. TCR beta CDR3 region amplification was performed from RNA transcripts. Researchers ran a first-round RT-PCR on the TCR CDR3 using the HTBI primer set. TCRdb recomputed calls from the multiplex PCR reads with MiXCR, one row per CDR3 protein. This table has some 400,000 distinct CDR3 sequences, roughly 13% appearing once. Used for diagnoses were clinical symptoms, serum thyroxine and TRAb, thyroid ultrasound and orbital computed tomography. This clonotype has just a few counts. As yet, its antigen is unknown. Study conclusions and caveats: Most thyroid clonotypes expanded above 0.001 were also detected in blood.

This chain links TRBV11-3 with TRBJ2-4; tentative D call: TRBD1 (5 bases). The sequenced sample was blood. This clonotype was obtained from a man aged 25 to 45 with Graves' hyperthyroidism that later progressed to Graves' ophthalmopathy. CDR3 sequence reads: CASSLYSPDYYPQPKGRNIQYF. The CDR3 nucleotides read TGTGCCAGCAGCCTCTACAGTCCCGATTACTATCCACAGCCAAAGGGGCGAAACATTCAGTACTTC.